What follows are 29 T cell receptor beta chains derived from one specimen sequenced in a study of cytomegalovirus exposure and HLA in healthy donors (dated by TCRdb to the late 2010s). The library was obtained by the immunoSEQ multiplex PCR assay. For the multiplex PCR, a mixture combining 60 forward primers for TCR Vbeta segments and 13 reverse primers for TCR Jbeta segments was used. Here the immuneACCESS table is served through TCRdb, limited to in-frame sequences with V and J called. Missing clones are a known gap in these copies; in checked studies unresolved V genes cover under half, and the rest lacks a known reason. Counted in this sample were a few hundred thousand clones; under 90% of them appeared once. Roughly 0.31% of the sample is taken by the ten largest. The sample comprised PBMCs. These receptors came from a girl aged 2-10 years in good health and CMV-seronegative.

In DNA, the CDR3 is TGTGCCAGCAGCGTAGAACAGGGGGCCGGAGGCTACACCTTC. Translated: CASSVEQGAGGYTF. This chain joins TRBV9 and TRBJ1-2; TRBD1 matches at 9 bases. There are 14 residues in the CDR3. Germline V lookup: CDR1 SGDLS, CDR2 YYNGEE. With V trimmed by 0 bases and J by 8 bases, 5 bases remained unmatched.

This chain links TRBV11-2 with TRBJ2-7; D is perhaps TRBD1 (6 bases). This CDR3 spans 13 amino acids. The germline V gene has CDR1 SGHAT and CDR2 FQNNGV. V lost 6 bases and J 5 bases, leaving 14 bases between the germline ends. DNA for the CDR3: TGTGCCAGCAGGACCCAGGGGCACGACGAGCAGTACTTC. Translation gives CASRTQGHDEQYF.

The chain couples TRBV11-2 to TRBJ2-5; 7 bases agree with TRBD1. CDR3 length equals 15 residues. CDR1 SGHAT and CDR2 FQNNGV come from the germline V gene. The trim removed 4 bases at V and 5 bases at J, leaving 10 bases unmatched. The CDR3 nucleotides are TGTGCCAGCAGCTCAGACCGACAGGGATGGGAGACCCAGTACTTC. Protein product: CASSSDRQGWETQYF.

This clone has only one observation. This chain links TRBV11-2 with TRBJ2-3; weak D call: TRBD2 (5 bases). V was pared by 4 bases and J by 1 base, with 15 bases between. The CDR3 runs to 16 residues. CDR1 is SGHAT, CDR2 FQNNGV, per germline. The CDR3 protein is CASSSLSGTGTDTQYF. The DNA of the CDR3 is TGTGCCAGCAGCTCCCTGTCGGGAACGGGCACAGATACGCAGTATTTT.

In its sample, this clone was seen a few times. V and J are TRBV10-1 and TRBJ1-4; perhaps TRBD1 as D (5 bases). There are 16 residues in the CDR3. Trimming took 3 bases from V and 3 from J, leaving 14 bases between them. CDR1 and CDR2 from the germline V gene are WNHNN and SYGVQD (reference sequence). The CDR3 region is CASSEGEWGSNEKLFF. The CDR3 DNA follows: TGCGCCAGCAGTGAAGGGGAATGGGGCTCTAATGAAAAACTGTTTTTT.

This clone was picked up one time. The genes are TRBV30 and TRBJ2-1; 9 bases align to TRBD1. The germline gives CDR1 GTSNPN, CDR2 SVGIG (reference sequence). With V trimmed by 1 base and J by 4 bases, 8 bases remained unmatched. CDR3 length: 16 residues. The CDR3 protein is CAWSGIQGAIYNEQFF. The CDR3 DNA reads TGTGCCTGGAGTGGGATACAGGGGGCGATTTACAATGAGCAGTTCTTC.

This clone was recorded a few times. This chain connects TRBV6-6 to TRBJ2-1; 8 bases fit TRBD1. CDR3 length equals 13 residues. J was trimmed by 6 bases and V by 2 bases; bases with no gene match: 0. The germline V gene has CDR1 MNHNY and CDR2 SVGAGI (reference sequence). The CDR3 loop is CASSYGQGNEQFF. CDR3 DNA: TGTGCCAGCAGTTACGGACAGGGCAATGAGCAGTTCTTC.

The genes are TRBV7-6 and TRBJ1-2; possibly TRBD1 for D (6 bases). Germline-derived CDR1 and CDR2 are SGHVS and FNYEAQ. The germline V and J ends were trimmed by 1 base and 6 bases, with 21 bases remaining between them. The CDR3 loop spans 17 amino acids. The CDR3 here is CASSLVVRGTRTNGYTF. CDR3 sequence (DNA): TGTGCCAGCAGCTTAGTAGTTAGGGGGACGAGAACTAATGGCTACACCTTC. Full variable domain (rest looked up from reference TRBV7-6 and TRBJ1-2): GAGVSQSPRYKVTKRGQDVALRCDPISGHVSLYWYRQALGQGPEFLTYFNYEAQQDKSGLPNDRFSAERPEGSISTLTIQRTEQRDSAMYRCASSLVVRGTRTNGYTFGSGTRLTVV.

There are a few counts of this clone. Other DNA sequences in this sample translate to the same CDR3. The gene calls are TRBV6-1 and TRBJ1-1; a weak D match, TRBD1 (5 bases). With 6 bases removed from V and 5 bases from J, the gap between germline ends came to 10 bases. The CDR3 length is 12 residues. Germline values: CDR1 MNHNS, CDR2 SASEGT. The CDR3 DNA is TGTGCCAGCAGCGGCCGGGGGACTGAAGCTTTCTTT. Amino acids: CASSGRGTEAFF.

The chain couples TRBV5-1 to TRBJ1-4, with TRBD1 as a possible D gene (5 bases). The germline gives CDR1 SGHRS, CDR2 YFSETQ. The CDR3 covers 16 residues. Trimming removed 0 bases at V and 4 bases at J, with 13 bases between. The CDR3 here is CASSLAGVGYNEKLFF. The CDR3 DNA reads TGCGCCAGCAGCTTGGCGGGGGTTGGTTATAATGAAAAACTGTTTTTT.

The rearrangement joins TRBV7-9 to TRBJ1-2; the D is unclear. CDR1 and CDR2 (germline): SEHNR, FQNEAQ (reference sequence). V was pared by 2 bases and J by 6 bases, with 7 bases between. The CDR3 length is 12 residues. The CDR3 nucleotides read TGTGCCAGCAGCTTAAACCGGGATGGCTACACCTTC. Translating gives CASSLNRDGYTF.

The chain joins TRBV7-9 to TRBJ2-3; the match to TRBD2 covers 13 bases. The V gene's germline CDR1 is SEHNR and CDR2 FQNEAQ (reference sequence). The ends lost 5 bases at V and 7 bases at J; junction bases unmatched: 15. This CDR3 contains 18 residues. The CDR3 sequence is CASSQTSGGLPSGYTQYF. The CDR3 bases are TGTGCCAGCAGCCAGACTAGCGGGGGGCTCCCCAGCGGGTATACGCAGTATTTT. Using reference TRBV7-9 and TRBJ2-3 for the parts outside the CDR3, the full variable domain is DTGVSQNPRHKITKRGQNVTFRCDPISEHNRLYWYRQTLGQGPEFLTYFQNEAQLEKSRLLSDRFSAERPKGSFSTLEIQRTEQGDSAMYLCASSQTSGGLPSGYTQYFGPGTRLTVL.

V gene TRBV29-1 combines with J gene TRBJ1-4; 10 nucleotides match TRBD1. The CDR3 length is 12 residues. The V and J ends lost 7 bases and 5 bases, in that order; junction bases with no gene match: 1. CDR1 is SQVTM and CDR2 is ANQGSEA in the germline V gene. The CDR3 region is CSAGQGNEKLFF. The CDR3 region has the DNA TGCAGCGCGGGACAGGGGAATGAAAAACTGTTTTTT.

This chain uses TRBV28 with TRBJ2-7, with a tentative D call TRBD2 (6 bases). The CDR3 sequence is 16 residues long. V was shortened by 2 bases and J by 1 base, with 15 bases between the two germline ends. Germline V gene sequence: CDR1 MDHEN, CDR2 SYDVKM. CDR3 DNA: TGTGCCAGCAGTTTAGGGCGGGGAGTAGAATCCTACGAGCAGTACTTC. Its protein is CASSLGRGVESYEQYF.

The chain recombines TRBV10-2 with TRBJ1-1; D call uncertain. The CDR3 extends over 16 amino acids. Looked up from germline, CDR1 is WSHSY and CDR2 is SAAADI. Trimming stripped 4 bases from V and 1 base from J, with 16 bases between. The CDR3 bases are TGCGCCAGCAGTGGTTGGTTCGGTGAGGCGAACACTGAAGCTTTCTTT. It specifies CASSGWFGEANTEAFF.

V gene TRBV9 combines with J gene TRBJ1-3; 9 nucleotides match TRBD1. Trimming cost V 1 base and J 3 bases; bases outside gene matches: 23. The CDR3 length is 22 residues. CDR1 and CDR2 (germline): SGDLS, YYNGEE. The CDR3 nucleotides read TGTGCCAGCAGCGTATCTATTGGGACAGGGAAAAGTGGAAGGTTTGATGGAAACACCATATATTTT. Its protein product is CASSVSIGTGKSGRFDGNTIYF.

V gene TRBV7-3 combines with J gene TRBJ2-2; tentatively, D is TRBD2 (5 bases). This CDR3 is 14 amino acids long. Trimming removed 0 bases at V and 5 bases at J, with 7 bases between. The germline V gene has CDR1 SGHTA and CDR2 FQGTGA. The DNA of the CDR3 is TGTGCCAGCAGCTTAACGAGGGAAACCGGGGAGCTGTTTTTT. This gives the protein CASSLTRETGELFF.

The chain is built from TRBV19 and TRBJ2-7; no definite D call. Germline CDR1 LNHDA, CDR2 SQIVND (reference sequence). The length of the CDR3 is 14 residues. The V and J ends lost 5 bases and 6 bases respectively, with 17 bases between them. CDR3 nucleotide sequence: TGTGCCAGTAGTTCCTGGGCCACAGCAGCCGAGCAGTACTTC. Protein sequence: CASSSWATAAEQYF.

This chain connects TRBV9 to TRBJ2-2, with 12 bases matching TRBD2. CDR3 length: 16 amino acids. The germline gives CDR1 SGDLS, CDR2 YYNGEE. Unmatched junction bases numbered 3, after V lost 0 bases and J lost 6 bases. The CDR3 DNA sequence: TGTGCCAGCAGCGTAGTTGGGACTAGCGGGCCCGGGGAGCTGTTTTTT. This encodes CASSVVGTSGPGELFF.

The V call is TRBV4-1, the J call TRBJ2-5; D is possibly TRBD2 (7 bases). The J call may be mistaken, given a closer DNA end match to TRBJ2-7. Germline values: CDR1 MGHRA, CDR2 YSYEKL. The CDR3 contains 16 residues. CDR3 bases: TGCGCCAGCAGCCAAGAAGGTTGGGGGGGCGGGTACGAGCAGTACTTC. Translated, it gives CASSQEGWGGGYEQYF.

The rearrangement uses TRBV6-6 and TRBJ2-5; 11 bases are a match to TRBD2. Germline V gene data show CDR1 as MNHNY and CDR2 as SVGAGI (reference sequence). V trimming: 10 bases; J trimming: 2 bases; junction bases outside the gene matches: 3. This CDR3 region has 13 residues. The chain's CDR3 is CAIAGGPQETQYF. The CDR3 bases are TGTGCCATAGCGGGGGGGCCTCAAGAGACCCAGTACTTC.

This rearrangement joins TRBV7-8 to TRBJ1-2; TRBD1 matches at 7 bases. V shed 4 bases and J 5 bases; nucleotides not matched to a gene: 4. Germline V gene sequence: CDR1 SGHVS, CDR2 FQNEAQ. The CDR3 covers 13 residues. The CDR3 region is CASSSQGVYGYTF. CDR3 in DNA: TGTGCCAGCAGCTCTCAGGGGGTGTATGGCTACACCTTC.

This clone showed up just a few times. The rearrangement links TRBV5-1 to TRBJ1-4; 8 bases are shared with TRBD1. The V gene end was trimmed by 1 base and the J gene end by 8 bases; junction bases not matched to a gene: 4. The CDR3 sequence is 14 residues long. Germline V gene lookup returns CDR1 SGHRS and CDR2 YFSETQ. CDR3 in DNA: TGCGCCAGCAGCTTGCAGGGGGCGAGGGAAAAACTGTTTTTT. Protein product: CASSLQGAREKLFF.

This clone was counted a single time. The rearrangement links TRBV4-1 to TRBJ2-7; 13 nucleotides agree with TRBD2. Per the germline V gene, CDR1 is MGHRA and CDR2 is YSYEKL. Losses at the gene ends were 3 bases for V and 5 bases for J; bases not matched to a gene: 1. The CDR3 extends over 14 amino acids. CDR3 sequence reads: CASSQGLAGNEQYF. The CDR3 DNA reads TGCGCCAGCAGCCAGGGACTAGCGGGAAACGAGCAGTACTTC.

The CDR3 nucleotides read TGTGCCAGCAGCGTACGGACTAGCGTTGCAGATACGCAGTATTTT. Translation: CASSVRTSVADTQYF. V usage is TRBV9 and J usage is TRBJ2-3; 9 positions agree with TRBD2. Germline loops: CDR1 SGDLS, CDR2 YYNGEE. The trim removed 1 base at V and 4 bases at J, leaving 4 bases unmatched. This CDR3 spans 15 amino acids.

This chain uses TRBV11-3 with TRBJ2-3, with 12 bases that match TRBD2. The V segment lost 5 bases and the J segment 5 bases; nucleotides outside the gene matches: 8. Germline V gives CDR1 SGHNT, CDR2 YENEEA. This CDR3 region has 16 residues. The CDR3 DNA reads TGTGCCAGCAGCGGGGCGACTAGCGGGGGCCAAGATACGCAGTATTTT. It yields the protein CASSGATSGGQDTQYF. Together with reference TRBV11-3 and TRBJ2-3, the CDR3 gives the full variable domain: EAGVVQSPRYKIIEKKQPVAFWCNPISGHNTLYWYLQNLGQGPELLIRYENEEAVDDSQLPKDRFSAERLKGVDSTLKIQPAELGDSAVYLCASSGATSGGQDTQYFGPGTRLTVL.

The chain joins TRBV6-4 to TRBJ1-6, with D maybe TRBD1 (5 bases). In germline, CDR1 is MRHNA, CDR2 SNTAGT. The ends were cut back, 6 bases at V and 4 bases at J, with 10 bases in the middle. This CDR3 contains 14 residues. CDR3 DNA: TGTGCCAGCAGGGAGGGACGGTATAATTCACCCCTCCACTTT. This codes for CASREGRYNSPLHF.

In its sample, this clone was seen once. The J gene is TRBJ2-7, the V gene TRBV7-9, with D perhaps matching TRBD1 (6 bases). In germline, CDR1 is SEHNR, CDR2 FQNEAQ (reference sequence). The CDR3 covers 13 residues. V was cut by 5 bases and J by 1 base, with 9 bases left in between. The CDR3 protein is CASSGTGSYEQYF. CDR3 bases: TGTGCCAGCAGCGGAACAGGGTCCTACGAGCAGTACTTC.

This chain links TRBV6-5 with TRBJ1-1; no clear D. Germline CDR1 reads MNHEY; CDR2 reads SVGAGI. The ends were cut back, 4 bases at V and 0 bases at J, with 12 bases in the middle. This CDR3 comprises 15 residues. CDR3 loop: CASSSITPMNTEAFF. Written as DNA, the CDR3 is TGTGCCAGCAGTTCGATAACACCGATGAACACTGAAGCTTTCTTT.